The sequence of this T cell receptor (beta chain) was determined in a study of T cells in Graves' hyperthyroidism and ophthalmopathy. Regarding the study as a whole: Blood also showed most of the thyroid clonotypes that were expanded above 0.001. Model-based prediction identified ophthalmopathy a median 6.5 months prior to its onset.

Amplification of TCR beta CDR3 regions was performed using RNA transcripts as template. A set of HTBI primers served as the primers for a first-round RT-PCR of the TCR CDR3. TCRdb fed the multiplex PCR reads into MiXCR, producing one record per CDR3 protein. The sample holds some 460,000 distinct CDR3 sequences, approximately 14% seen once. This CDR3 is built from 15 residues. Germline CDR1 SGDLS, CDR2 YYNGEE. With 0 bases clipped from V and 4 bases from J, the junction kept 2 bases outside the gene matches. Patients were aged 18 to 65, had disease duration under 2 months, and had newly diagnosed hyperthyroidism. This clonotype came up a few times. What it binds is unknown.

Sample: blood. The sequence was collected from a woman younger than 30 with Graves' hyperthyroidism. The V and J genes are TRBV9 and TRBJ2-1; 9 positions agree with TRBD2. The CDR3 DNA reads TGTGCCAGCAGCGTAGATAGCGGGGGTTACAATGAGCAGTTCTTC. This encodes CASSVDSGGYNEQFF.